This is a list of T cell receptor beta chains from one sample in a study of OX40 agonist ivuxolimab in advanced cancers. The protocol was immunoSEQ multiplex PCR, while the TCRdb copy is restricted to in-frame clones and leaves out a portion. Among about 53,000 clones listed, about four fifths were seen once. This sample comprised CD4+ or CD8+ T cells sorted from blood, obtained in a trial of the OX40 agonist ivuxolimab. All receptors come from an adult with an advanced solid tumor such as melanoma, head and neck, liver or kidney cancer. Both conserved end residues are part of each CDR3. The order of the fields is D gene, V gene, J gene, clone size, CDR3 DNA, CDR3 protein. A D gene is named only where the DNA matches it firmly. Clone size appears in some rows only: once, few, many, or a class for an expanded clone.

D gene: TRBD1
V gene: TRBV7-9
J gene: TRBJ1-2
clone size: -
CDR3 DNA: TGTGCCAGCAGCCCAGACCTGGGACAGGGTTTTGGCTACACCTTC
CDR3 protein: CASSPDLGQGFGYTF

D gene: -
V gene: TRBV7-9
J gene: TRBJ2-1
clone size: -
CDR3 DNA: TGTGCCAGCAGCTTAGCTGGGACACTCAATCCCAATGAGCAGTTCTTC
CDR3 protein: CASSLAGTLNPNEQFF

D gene: -
V gene: TRBV21-1
J gene: TRBJ2-1
clone size: -
CDR3 DNA: TGTGCCATCCGACACGGGGAGGTCGTGTTCCATGAGCAGTTCTTC
CDR3 protein: CAIRHGEVVFHEQFF

D gene: -
V gene: TRBV7-3
J gene: TRBJ2-1
clone size: -
CDR3 DNA: TGTGCCAGCAGCGAGGGGTCTCCAGGCTCCTACAATGAGCAGTTCTTC
CDR3 protein: CASSEGSPGSYNEQFF

D gene: -
V gene: TRBV5-4
J gene: TRBJ2-2
clone size: -
CDR3 DNA: TGTGCCAGCAGCAGCGCGCGGGGGAACACCGGGGAGCTGTTTTTT
CDR3 protein: CASSSARGNTGELFF

D gene: TRBD1
V gene: TRBV6-1
J gene: TRBJ2-7
clone size: -
CDR3 DNA: TGTGCCAGCAGTCCAGACAGGGGGGAATACGAGCAGTACTTC
CDR3 protein: CASSPDRGEYEQYF

D gene: -
V gene: TRBV29-1
J gene: TRBJ1-1
clone size: -
CDR3 DNA: TGCAGCGTTGACACAGACGTAAACACTGAAGCTTTCTTT
CDR3 protein: CSVDTDVNTEAFF

D gene: -
V gene: TRBV6-6
J gene: TRBJ1-2
clone size: -
CDR3 DNA: TGTGCCAGCACGACCACGGAAGGGACGGCCTATGGCTACACCTTC
CDR3 protein: CASTTTEGTAYGYTF

D gene: TRBD1
V gene: TRBV11-2
J gene: TRBJ1-6
clone size: few
CDR3 DNA: TGTGCCAGCAGCCGTAACAGGGGTTCACCCCTCCACTTT
CDR3 protein: CASSRNRGSPLHF

D gene: -
V gene: TRBV15
J gene: TRBJ1-1
clone size: -
CDR3 DNA: TGTGCCACCAGCAGAGACCAAGACACTGAAGCTTTCTTT
CDR3 protein: CATSRDQDTEAFF

D gene: -
V gene: TRBV4-2
J gene: TRBJ2-7
clone size: -
CDR3 DNA: TGTGCCAGCAGCCACGCTGCCCGGGACTTTTCCTACGAGCAGTACTTC
CDR3 protein: CASSHAARDFSYEQYF

D gene: TRBD2
V gene: TRBV6-1
J gene: TRBJ2-7
clone size: few
CDR3 DNA: TGTGCCAGCAGTGAAGCGGGACGCAGTGGCGGGAGCACCTACGAGCAGTACTTC
CDR3 protein: CASSEAGRSGGSTYEQYF

D gene: -
V gene: TRBV19
J gene: TRBJ1-1
clone size: -
CDR3 DNA: TGTGCCAGTAGTATGCAGGGGCCATCTGAAGCTTTCTTT
CDR3 protein: CASSMQGPSEAFF

D gene: -
V gene: TRBV4-1
J gene: TRBJ1-5
clone size: -
CDR3 DNA: TGCGCCAGCAGCCAAGTAACAGTAAATCAGCCCCAGCATTTT
CDR3 protein: CASSQVTVNQPQHF

D gene: -
V gene: TRBV27
J gene: TRBJ2-7
clone size: -
CDR3 DNA: TGTGCCAGCAGTTTAATGGGCCGCCACTCCTACGAGCAGTACTTC
CDR3 protein: CASSLMGRHSYEQYF

D gene: TRBD2
V gene: TRBV7-3
J gene: TRBJ2-3
clone size: -
CDR3 DNA: TGTGCCACCCGACTAGCGGGAGGCACAGATACGCAGTATTTT
CDR3 protein: CATRLAGGTDTQYF

D gene: TRBD1
V gene: TRBV29-1
J gene: TRBJ2-3
clone size: -
CDR3 DNA: TGCAGCGTGACGGGACAGGGGTTAACAGATACGCAGTATTTT
CDR3 protein: CSVTGQGLTDTQYF

D gene: -
V gene: TRBV5-1
J gene: TRBJ1-1
clone size: -
CDR3 DNA: TGTGCCAGCAGCTTGCTCGGGAGAGGGGGCACTGAAGCTTTCTTT
CDR3 protein: CASSLLGRGGTEAFF

D gene: TRBD2
V gene: TRBV4-1
J gene: TRBJ2-5
clone size: -
CDR3 DNA: TGCGCCAGCAGCCAAGATTGGGGTGGTAGCGGGAGTGAGACCCAGTACTTC
CDR3 protein: CASSQDWGGSGSETQYF

D gene: -
V gene: TRBV29-1
J gene: TRBJ1-1
clone size: -
CDR3 DNA: TGCAGCGTTGGGTCGGAAAAGAACACTGAAGCTTTCTTT
CDR3 protein: CSVGSEKNTEAFF

D gene: TRBD1
V gene: TRBV7-2
J gene: TRBJ2-7
clone size: -
CDR3 DNA: TGTGCCAGCAGCTCATCACGGACAGGCGAGCAGTACTTC
CDR3 protein: CASSSSRTGEQYF

D gene: -
V gene: TRBV13
J gene: TRBJ1-4
clone size: few
CDR3 DNA: TGTGCCAGCAGCTTAGGGGTTGGGGGCATCGAAAAACTGTTTTTT
CDR3 protein: CASSLGVGGIEKLFF

D gene: -
V gene: TRBV28
J gene: TRBJ2-4
clone size: once
CDR3 DNA: TGTGCCAGCAGTTTGACCCAGGTACCCATTCAGTACTTC
CDR3 protein: CASSLTQVPIQYF

D gene: -
V gene: TRBV5-4
J gene: TRBJ2-1
clone size: -
CDR3 DNA: TGTGCCAGCAGAGAATCCTTAAGCTCCTACAATGAGCAGTTCTTC
CDR3 protein: CASRESLSSYNEQFF

D gene: -
V gene: TRBV6-5
J gene: TRBJ1-3
clone size: -
CDR3 DNA: TGTGCCAGCGCCGTTGAAGAGGGCCCTGGAAACACCATATATTTT
CDR3 protein: CASAVEEGPGNTIYF